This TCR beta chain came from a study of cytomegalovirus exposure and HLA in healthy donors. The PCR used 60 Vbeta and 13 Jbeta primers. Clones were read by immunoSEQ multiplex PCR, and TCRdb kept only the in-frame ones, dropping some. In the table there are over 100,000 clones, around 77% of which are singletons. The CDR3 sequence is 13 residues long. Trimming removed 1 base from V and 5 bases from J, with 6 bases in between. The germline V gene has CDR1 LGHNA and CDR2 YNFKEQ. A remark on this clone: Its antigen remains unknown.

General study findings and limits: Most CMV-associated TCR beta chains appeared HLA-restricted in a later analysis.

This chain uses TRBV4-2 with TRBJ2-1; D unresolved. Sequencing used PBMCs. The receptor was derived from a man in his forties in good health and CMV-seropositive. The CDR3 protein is CASSQGRDNEQFF. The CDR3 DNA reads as TGTGCCAGCAGCCAAGGGAGAGACAATGAGCAGTTCTTC.